This is a list of T cell receptor beta chains from one sample in a study of blood T cell repertoires in COVID-19. Assay used: immunoSEQ multiplex PCR; TCRdb lists only in-frame clones, some missing. The sample holds around 260,000 clones; roughly 88% are singletons and the top ten take around 9.6%. The sample taken for sequencing was peripheral blood. The receptors here all came from a woman aged 70-85 years with COVID-19, enrolled during active disease. Each CDR3 is given with its conserved first and last residue. Each record gives: V gene, J gene, clone size, D gene, CDR3 DNA, CDR3 protein. A D gene is named only where the DNA matches it firmly. Only some rows state a clone size, as once, few, many or a class for expanded clones.

TRBV18	TRBJ2-7	NA	TRBD1	TGTGCCAGCTCACCGACAGGGGGCTTCTACGAGCAGTACTTC	CASSPTGGFYEQYF
TRBV4-3	TRBJ1-4	NA	NA	TGCGCCAGCAGCCAAGATTTAAGGGGTGCATCCCATCTCGCGTCTAATGAAAAACTGTTTTTT	CASSQDLRGASHLASNEKLFF
TRBV21-1	TRBJ1-6	NA	NA	TGTGCCAGCAGCACCCGGGACAAGGCTTCACCCCTCCACTTT	CASSTRDKASPLHF
TRBV11-2	TRBJ1-5	NA	TRBD1	TGTGCCAGCAGCTCCGCCGGACAGACAGGGGGAGGCAATCAGCCCCAGCATTTT	CASSSAGQTGGGNQPQHF
TRBV30	TRBJ2-5	NA	TRBD2	TGTGCCTGGAGTGTTACCCACATCCTGGCTAGCGGGAGTCGCAAGACCCAGTACTTC	CAWSVTHILASGSRKTQYF
TRBV24-1	TRBJ1-2	NA	NA	TGTGCCACCAGTGATGGCAGGGACTATGGCTACACCTTC	CATSDGRDYGYTF
TRBV6-2/TRBV6-3	TRBJ2-4	NA	NA	TGTGCCAGCAGTTACCGGGCTAGCGTAACCAAAAACATTCAGTACTTC	CASSYRASVTKNIQYF
TRBV18	TRBJ2-7	NA	TRBD2	TGTGCCAGCTCAACAACCGAAGGCGGGAGTCTATACGAGCAGTACTTC	CASSTTEGGSLYEQYF
TRBV27	TRBJ1-6	few	NA	TGTGCCAGCAGCCCCCCCCCTTATAATTCACCCCTCCACTTT	CASSPPPYNSPLHF
TRBV18	TRBJ2-2	NA	NA	TGTGCCAGCTCACCACTTACTACCTCTCTCACCGGGGAGCTGTTTTTT	CASSPLTTSLTGELFF
TRBV9	TRBJ1-3	NA	NA	TGTGCCAGCAGCGTACGGGGGGACACCTCTGGAAACACCATATATTTT	CASSVRGDTSGNTIYF
TRBV5-1	TRBJ2-3	few	NA	TGCGCCAGCAGCACCTCCCCCAGTACCGGCACAGATACGCAGTATTTT	CASSTSPSTGTDTQYF
TRBV5-1	TRBJ2-1	NA	TRBD2	TGCGCCAGCAGCGGAGGAGGAGCGGGAGTCCACAATGAGCAGTTCTTC	CASSGGGAGVHNEQFF
TRBV27	TRBJ1-4	NA	TRBD1	TGTGCCAGCAGTAACAGGGGGCTGGTATCTAATGAAAAACTGTTTTTT	CASSNRGLVSNEKLFF
TRBV30	TRBJ1-5	NA	NA	TGTGCCTGGAGTGTGCGCAGGGATGGCAATCAGCCCCAGCATTTT	CAWSVRRDGNQPQHF
TRBV9	TRBJ2-2	NA	TRBD1	TGTGCCAGCAGCGACAGGGGGAACACCGGGGAGCTGTTTTTT	CASSDRGNTGELFF
TRBV9	TRBJ1-5	NA	NA	TGTGCCAGCAGCTCCGGGGATAGCAATCAGCCCCAGCATTTT	CASSSGDSNQPQHF
TRBV3-1/TRBV3-2	TRBJ2-7	NA	TRBD2	TGTGCCAGCGCCCCGACTAGCGGGTGG	CASAPTSGW
TRBV24-1	TRBJ1-5	NA	NA	TGTGCCACCAGTGTAGGGGATAGCAATCAGCCCCAGCATTTT	CATSVGDSNQPQHF
TRBV12-3/TRBV12-4	TRBJ2-1	NA	NA	TGTGCCAGCAGTCCACACCATGAGCAGTTCTTC	CASSPHHEQFF
TRBV28	TRBJ2-7	few	NA	TGTGCCAGCAGTTTGTCCCGCGGAACCTACGAGCAGTACTTC	CASSLSRGTYEQYF
TRBV14	TRBJ2-3	NA	TRBD2	TGTGCCAGCACCCCGGGACTAGCATCAGATACGCAGTATTTT	CASTPGLASDTQYF
TRBV28	TRBJ1-5	once	TRBD1	TGTGCCAGCAGTTTACCGACAGGGAAAAGCAATCAGCCCCAGCATTTT	CASSLPTGKSNQPQHF
TRBV7-6	TRBJ2-7	NA	NA	TGTGCCAGCAGCTCCGTTCGGGGGGAGCAGTACTTC	CASSSVRGEQYF
TRBV7-2	TRBJ1-5	NA	NA	TGTGCCAGCAGCTTAGGCATGGGCGAGCCCCAGCATTTT	CASSLGMGEPQHF
TRBV19	TRBJ1-3	NA	TRBD1	TGTGCCAGTAGTATTCCGGGACAGCTCTCTGGAAACACCATATATTTT	CASSIPGQLSGNTIYF
TRBV28	TRBJ2-7	NA	NA	TGTGCCACCCGAGGACACATTTACGAGCAGTACTTC	CATRGHIYEQYF
TRBV7-8	TRBJ2-7	NA	TRBD2	TGTGCCAGCAGCACTAGCGGGAGGGACTACGAGCAGTACTTC	CASSTSGRDYEQYF
TRBV28	TRBJ1-4	NA	NA	TGTGCCAGCAGTTCCCCTAGACTGGGAGAGATTTTT	CASSSPRLGEIF
TRBV9	TRBJ2-3	NA	TRBD2	TGTGCCAGCAGTGGGAGACTAGCTCCTACAGATACGCAGTATTTT	CASSGRLAPTDTQYF
TRBV28	TRBJ2-3	NA	NA	TGTGCCAGCAGTCAGGACAGATATCCAGATACGCAGTATTTT	CASSQDRYPDTQYF
TRBV7-9	TRBJ1-2	NA	NA	TGTGCCAGCAGCCAGGGACAAGAGGGCGGCTACACCTTC	CASSQGQEGGYTF
TRBV6-5	TRBJ2-7	NA	NA	TGTGCCAGCAGCAGGGGATCCTACGAGCAGTACTTC	CASSRGSYEQYF
TRBV10-3	TRBJ2-7	NA	TRBD2	TGTGCCATCAAGATGCGGGAGGCTTACGAGCAGTACTTC	CAIKMREAYEQYF
TRBV12-3/TRBV12-4	TRBJ2-1	once	NA	TGTGCCAGCAGTGTGAGCCCCTACAATGAGCAGTTCTTC	CASSVSPYNEQFF
TRBV19	TRBJ1-1	NA	TRBD1	TGTGCCAGTAGTAAGGACAGGGACACTGAAGCTTTCTTT	CASSKDRDTEAFF
TRBV10-3	TRBJ1-5	once	NA	TGTGCCATCAGTGAGTCGATTTCGGGAGGGAGCAATCAGCCCCAGCATTTT	CAISESISGGSNQPQHF
TRBV28	TRBJ1-6	NA	TRBD1	TGTGCCAGCAGTTTAGGGGGACAGAGCTCCTATAATTCACCCCTCCACTTT	CASSLGGQSSYNSPLHF
TRBV19	TRBJ2-4	NA	NA	TGTGCCAGTAGTATCTCCTCGAGGGGGGGGTCCAAAAACATTCAGTACTTC	CASSISSRGGSKNIQYF
TRBV19	TRBJ1-2	once	NA	TGTGCCAGTAGCGGTGCAGGGGACAACTATGGCTACACCTTC	CASSGAGDNYGYTF
TRBV7-2	TRBJ1-6	NA	TRBD1	TGTGCCAGCAGCTTAGTTTCTGGACAGGGGAGTAATTCACCCCTCCACTTT	CASSLVSGQGSNSPLHF
TRBV3-1/TRBV3-2	TRBJ2-7	once	NA	TGTGCCAGCAGCCAAATTCCAGGGGGGTTCTACGAGCAGTACTTC	CASSQIPGGFYEQYF
TRBV5-1	TRBJ2-4	few	NA	TGCGCCAGCAGCCCGACGGGGGCGGGAGCAGCCAAAAACATTCAGTACTTC	CASSPTGAGAAKNIQYF
TRBV14	TRBJ1-2	once	NA	TGTGCCAGCAGCCAAGCTCGCTATGGCTACACCTTC	CASSQARYGYTF
TRBV6-5	TRBJ1-5	NA	TRBD1	TGTGCCAGCAGACCCACAGGGGGCCGTCAGCCCCAGCATTTT	CASRPTGGRQPQHF
TRBV28	TRBJ1-1	NA	NA	TGTGCCAGCAGTTGGCTGAACACTGAAGCTTTCTTT	CASSWLNTEAFF
TRBV19	TRBJ2-1	NA	TRBD2	TGTGCCAGTAGTATCCTCGGGAGGGTATACAATGAGCAGTTCTTC	CASSILGRVYNEQFF
TRBV25-1	TRBJ2-1	NA	NA	TGTGCCAGCAGGGAAACCGGGACAAGGGACAATGAGCAGTTCTTC	CASRETGTRDNEQFF
TRBV28	TRBJ1-5	NA	NA	TGTGCCAGCAGTCGGGTGGTTAGGATTAGCAATCAGCCCCAGCATTTT	CASSRVVRISNQPQHF
TRBV27	TRBJ2-1	NA	NA	TGTGCCAGCAGTCCCGGCCCAGGGGCCGCTCGTAATGAGCAGTTCTTC	CASSPGPGAARNEQFF